The 8 T cell receptor beta chains below were found in one sample sequenced in a study of T cells in Graves' hyperthyroidism and ophthalmopathy. TCR beta CDR3 region amplification was performed from RNA transcripts. The HTBI primer set served for first-round RT-PCR of the TCR CDR3. MiXCR, run by TCRdb on the multiplex PCR reads, gives a single entry per CDR3 protein. The sample records under 300,000 distinct CDR3 sequences, about 20% being singletons. Material: blood. The origin of the receptors is a man aged 30 to 45 with Graves' ophthalmopathy.

This clonotype was observed a few times. The genes are TRBV14 and TRBJ2-3; no clear D. The CDR3 totals 13 residues. V lost 0 bases and J 3 bases, leaving 4 bases between the germline ends. Germline V gene lookup returns CDR1 SGHDN and CDR2 FVKESK. The chain's CDR3 is CASSQDRTDTQYF. Written as DNA, the CDR3 is TGTGCCAGCAGCCAAGACCGTACAGATACGCAGTATTTT.

The chain joins TRBV30 to TRBJ1-4; D call uncertain. Germline loops: CDR1 GTSNPN, CDR2 SVGIG (reference sequence). This CDR3 comprises 16 residues. V was pared by 0 bases and J by 5 bases, with 16 bases between. Here the CDR3 DNA reads TGTGCCTGGAGTGTACCCGGGTCCCCGGGAAATGAAAAACTGTTTTTT. Translated: CAWSVPGSPGNEKLFF.

The table lists this clonotype with a few counts. This sequence joins TRBV24-1 and TRBJ2-4, with D maybe TRBD1 (7 bases). The DNA end favors TRBJ2-1, so the J call may be wrong. The CDR3 contains 13 residues. CDR1 is KGHDR, CDR2 SFDVKD, per germline. CDR3 loop: CATSSRQGGIQFF. The CDR3 bases are TGTGCCACCTCATCTCGTCAGGGGGGTATTCAGTTCTTC.

In its sample, this clonotype was seen a few times. CDR3 residues: CASSHLDREAYF. CDR3 coding DNA: TGTGCCAGCAGCCACCTCGACAGAGAAGCGTACTTC. The J gene is TRBJ2-7, the V gene TRBV3-1; D is perhaps TRBD1 (5 bases). CDR1 and CDR2 from the germline V gene are LGHDT and YNNKEL (reference sequence). The germline V and J ends were trimmed by 3 bases and 12 bases, with 15 bases remaining between them. This CDR3 spans 12 amino acids.

The chain carries TRBV9 and TRBJ1-3; D might be TRBD1 (5 bases). V was shortened by 5 bases and J by 0 bases, with 9 bases between the two germline ends. CDR1 and CDR2 from the germline V gene are SGDLS and YYNGEE. This CDR3 is 14 amino acids long. CDR3 region: CASSPDTSGNTIYF. CDR3 sequence (DNA): TGTGCCAGCAGTCCGGACACCTCTGGAAACACCATATATTTT.

The rearrangement links TRBV5-1 to TRBJ1-4; weak D call: TRBD1 (6 bases). This CDR3 is 16 amino acids long. Germline lookup yields CDR1 SGHRS and CDR2 YFSETQ. Trimming took off 1 base at V and 0 bases at J, with 10 bases between the two ends. This CDR3 is CASSLRQGTTNEKLFF. The CDR3 DNA is TGCGCCAGCAGCTTGCGGCAGGGGACAACTAATGAAAAACTGTTTTTT.

This rearrangement joins TRBV4-1 to TRBJ1-5; D is perhaps TRBD1 (6 bases). The V end lost 3 bases, the J end lost 4 bases, and 13 bases lay between the germline ends. CDR3 length: 15 residues. The germline CDR1 and CDR2 sequences are MGHRA and YSYEKL. The CDR3 DNA is TGCGCCAGCAGCCAGGGACAAGTCTGGAATCAGCCCCAGCATTTT. Encoded protein: CASSQGQVWNQPQHF.

The V gene is TRBV11-1, the J gene TRBJ1-2, with TRBD1 matching 7 bases. The germline gives CDR1 SGHAT, CDR2 FQDESV (reference sequence). J gave up 5 bases and V 5 bases, and 11 bases lay outside the gene matches. CDR3 size: 15 residues. The CDR3 DNA reads as TGTGCCAGCAGCCCTGCCTCCGACAGGGCTTATGGCTACACCTTC. This codes for CASSPASDRAYGYTF. Variable domain in full (rest from reference TRBV11-1 and TRBJ1-2): EAEVAQSPRYKITEKSQAVAFWCDPISGHATLYWYRQILGQGPELLVQFQDESVVDDSQLPKDRFSAERLKGVDSTLKIQPAELGDSAMYLCASSPASDRAYGYTFGSGTRLTVV.